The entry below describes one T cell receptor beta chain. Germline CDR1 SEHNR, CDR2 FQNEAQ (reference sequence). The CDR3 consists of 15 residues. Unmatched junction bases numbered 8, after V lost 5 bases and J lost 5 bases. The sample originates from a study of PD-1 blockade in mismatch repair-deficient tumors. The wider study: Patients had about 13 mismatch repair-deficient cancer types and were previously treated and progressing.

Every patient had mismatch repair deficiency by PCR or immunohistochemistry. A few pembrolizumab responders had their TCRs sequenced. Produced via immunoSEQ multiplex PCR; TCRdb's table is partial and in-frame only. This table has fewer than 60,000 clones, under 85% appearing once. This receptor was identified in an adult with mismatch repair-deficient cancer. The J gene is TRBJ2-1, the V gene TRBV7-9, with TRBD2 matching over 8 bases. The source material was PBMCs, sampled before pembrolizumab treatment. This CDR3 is CASSLRGGYDNEQFF. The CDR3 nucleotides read TGTGCCAGCAGCCTCCGGGGGGGGTACGACAATGAGCAGTTCTTC.